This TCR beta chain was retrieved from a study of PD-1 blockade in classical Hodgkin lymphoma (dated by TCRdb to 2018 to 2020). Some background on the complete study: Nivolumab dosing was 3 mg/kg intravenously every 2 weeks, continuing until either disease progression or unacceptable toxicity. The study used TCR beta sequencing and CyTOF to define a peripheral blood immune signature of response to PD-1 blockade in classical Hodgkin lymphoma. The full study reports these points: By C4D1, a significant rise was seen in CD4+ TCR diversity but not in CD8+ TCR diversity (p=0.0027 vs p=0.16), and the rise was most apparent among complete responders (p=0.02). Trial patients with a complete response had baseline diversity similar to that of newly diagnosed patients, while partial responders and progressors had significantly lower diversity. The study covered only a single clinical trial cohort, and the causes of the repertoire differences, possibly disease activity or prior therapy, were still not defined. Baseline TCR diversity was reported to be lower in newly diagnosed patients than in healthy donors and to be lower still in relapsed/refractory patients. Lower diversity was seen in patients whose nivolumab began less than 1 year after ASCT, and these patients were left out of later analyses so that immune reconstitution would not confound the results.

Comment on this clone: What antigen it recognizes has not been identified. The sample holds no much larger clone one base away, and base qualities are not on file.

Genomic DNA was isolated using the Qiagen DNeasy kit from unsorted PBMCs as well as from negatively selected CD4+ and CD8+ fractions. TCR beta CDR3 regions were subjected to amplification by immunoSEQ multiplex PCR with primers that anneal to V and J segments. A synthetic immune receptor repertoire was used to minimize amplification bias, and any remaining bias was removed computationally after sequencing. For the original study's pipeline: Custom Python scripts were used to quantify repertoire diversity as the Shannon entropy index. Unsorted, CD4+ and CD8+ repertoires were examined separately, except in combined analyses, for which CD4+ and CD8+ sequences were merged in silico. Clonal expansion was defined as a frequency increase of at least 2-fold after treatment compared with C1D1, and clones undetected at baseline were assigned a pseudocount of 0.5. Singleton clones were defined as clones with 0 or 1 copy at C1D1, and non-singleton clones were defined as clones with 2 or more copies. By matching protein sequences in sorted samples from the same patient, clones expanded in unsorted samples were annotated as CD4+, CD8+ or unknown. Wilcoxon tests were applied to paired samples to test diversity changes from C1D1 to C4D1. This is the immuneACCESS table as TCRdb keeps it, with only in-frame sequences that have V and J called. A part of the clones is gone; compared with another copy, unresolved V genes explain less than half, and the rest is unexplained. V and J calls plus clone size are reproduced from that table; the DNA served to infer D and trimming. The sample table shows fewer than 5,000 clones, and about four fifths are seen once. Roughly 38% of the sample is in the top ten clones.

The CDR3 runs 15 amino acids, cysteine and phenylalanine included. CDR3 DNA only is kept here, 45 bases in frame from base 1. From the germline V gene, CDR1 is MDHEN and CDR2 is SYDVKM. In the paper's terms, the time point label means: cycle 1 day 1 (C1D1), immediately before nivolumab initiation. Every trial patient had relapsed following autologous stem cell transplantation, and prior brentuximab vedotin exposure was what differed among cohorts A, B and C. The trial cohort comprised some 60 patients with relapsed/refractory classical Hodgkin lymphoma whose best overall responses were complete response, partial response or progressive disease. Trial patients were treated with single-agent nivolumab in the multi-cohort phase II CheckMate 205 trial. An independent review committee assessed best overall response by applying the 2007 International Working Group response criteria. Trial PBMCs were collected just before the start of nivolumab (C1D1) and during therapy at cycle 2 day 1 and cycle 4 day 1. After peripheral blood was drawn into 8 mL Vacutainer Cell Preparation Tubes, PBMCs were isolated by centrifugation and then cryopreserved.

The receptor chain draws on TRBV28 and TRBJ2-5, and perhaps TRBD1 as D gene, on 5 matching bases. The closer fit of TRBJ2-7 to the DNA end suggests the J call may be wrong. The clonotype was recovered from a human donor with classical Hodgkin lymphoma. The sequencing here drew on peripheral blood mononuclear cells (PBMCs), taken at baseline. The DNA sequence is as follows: TGTGCCAGCAGCACGGACATTTGGGCCTCCTACGAGCAGTACTTC. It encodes CASSTDIWASYEQYF.